What follows is one T cell receptor (beta chain) and its context. No antigen is known for it. CDR1 is SGHTA and CDR2 is FQGNSA in the germline V gene. The CDR3 covers 15 residues. The ends lost 4 bases at V and 1 base at J; junction bases unmatched: 4. This record comes from a study of T cell responses to AZD1222 COVID-19 vaccine. Study-wide background: Both about-4-week and about-12-week second-dose recipients were combined.

Only in-frame clones appear in the TCRdb table, and some are missing; sequencing was by immunoSEQ multiplex PCR. The data show more than 95,000 clones, roughly 90% seen once. Findings of the study overall: Spike-specific TCR breadth and depth grew following two AZD1222 doses. Spike was spanned by vaccine-associated CD4 TCRs, which were dominant at 160-218 and 743-854.

The TCR was taken from an adult in good health. The sequencing here drew on peripheral blood, taken on day 0 of AZD1222 vaccination. V and J are TRBV7-2 and TRBJ1-5, with 7 bases aligning to TRBD1. In DNA form, the CDR3 reads TGTGCCAGCAGCTCTTCAGGGGGAAGCAATCAGCCCCAGCATTTT. It yields the protein CASSSSGGSNQPQHF.